These T cell receptor beta chains were read from a single sample in a study of blood T cell repertoires in COVID-19. Produced via immunoSEQ multiplex PCR; TCRdb's table is partial and in-frame only. The sample has 250,000 to 300,000 clones, nearly 90% seen once. Source material: peripheral blood. Receptors were obtained from a woman aged 60-75 years with COVID-19, enrolled during active disease. CDR3s include the opening cysteine and the closing phenylalanine or tryptophan. A D gene is named only where the DNA matches it firmly. Not every row has a clone size; where given, it reads once, few, many or a size class.

TRBV7-9,NA,TRBD2,TRBJ2-1,TGTGCCAGCAGCCCCGCCCGGGGGGTCTACAATGAGCAGTTCTTC,CASSPARGVYNEQFF
TRBV6-5,NA,NA,TRBJ1-1,TGTGCCAGCAGTTACGGGCGGAACACTGAAGCTTTCTTT,CASSYGRNTEAFF
TRBV7-9,NA,TRBD2,TRBJ2-2,TGTGCCAGCAGCACAAGCGGGGGTAACACCGGGGAGCTGTTTTTT,CASSTSGGNTGELFF
TRBV4-3,NA,NA,TRBJ1-2,TGCGCCAGCAGCCTCCGCGGGGCTACCTATGGCTACACCTTC,CASSLRGATYGYTF
TRBV9,NA,TRBD2,TRBJ2-1,TGTGCCAGCAGCGTAGATAGCGGGAATGAGCAGTTCTTC,CASSVDSGNEQFF
TRBV18,NA,NA,TRBJ1-6,TGTGCCAGCTCACCGGCAGGCCAGTCCCATTCACCCCTCCACTTT,CASSPAGQSHSPLHF
TRBV15,NA,NA,TRBJ1-1,TGTGCCACCAGCAACACCCTGAACACTGAAGCTTTCTTT,CATSNTLNTEAFF
TRBV4-2,NA,NA,TRBJ1-5,TGTGCCAGCAGCCAGGGCAGGGATCATCAGCCCCAGCATTTT,CASSQGRDHQPQHF
TRBV5-1,NA,TRBD1,TRBJ2-4,TGCGCCAGCAGCTGGGGACAGGTGATGGGGGCCAAAAACATTCAGTACTTC,CASSWGQVMGAKNIQYF
TRBV10-3,NA,NA,TRBJ2-7,TGTGCCATCAACATCACGTACGAGCAGTACTTC,CAINITYEQYF
TRBV3-1/TRBV3-2,once,TRBD2,TRBJ2-7,TGTGCCAGCAGCACCCAGGTCGGGAGGTACGAGCAGTACTTC,CASSTQVGRYEQYF
TRBV5-5,NA,TRBD1,TRBJ1-5,TGTGCCAGCAGAGTGACAGGGGCCAGCAATCAGCCCCAGCATTTT,CASRVTGASNQPQHF
TRBV27,NA,TRBD1,TRBJ1-4,TGTGCCAGCTGGGGACAGGGGAGGGAAAAACTGTTTTTT,CASWGQGREKLFF
TRBV9,NA,TRBD1,TRBJ2-1,TGTGCCAGCAGCGGCCGGGACAGGGATATGTCCTACAATGAGCAGTTCTTC,CASSGRDRDMSYNEQFF
TRBV6-2/TRBV6-3,NA,NA,TRBJ1-1,TGTGCCAGCAGTTACTCGGAGGGACCCATCCCCTTCACTGAAGCTTTCTTT,CASSYSEGPIPFTEAFF
TRBV6-6,NA,TRBD1,TRBJ2-7,TGTGCCAGCAGGACAGGGGGCGGGTACGAGCAGTACTTC,CASRTGGGYEQYF
TRBV19,NA,TRBD1,TRBJ1-2,TGTGCCAGTAGGAGGGGGCGGAGTGGCTACACCTTC,CASRRGRSGYTF
TRBV18,NA,TRBD1,TRBJ1-2,TGTGCCAGCTCATCGGGGACAGACCGGGACTACACCTTC,CASSSGTDRDYTF
TRBV7-2,NA,NA,TRBJ2-7,TGTGCCAGCAGCTTAGGACTAGGGCAGTACTTC,CASSLGLGQYF
TRBV18,NA,TRBD1,TRBJ2-1,TGTGCCAGCTCACCCGGGACAGGACACAATGAGCAGTTCTTC,CASSPGTGHNEQFF
TRBV4-1,NA,NA,TRBJ1-5,TGCGCCAGCAGCCAATTCGACATCTTCGGTGGTCAGCCCCAGCATTTT,CASSQFDIFGGQPQHF
TRBV5-1,NA,TRBD2,TRBJ2-7,TGCGCCAGCAGCTTCGGACTAGCGGGACTATACGAGCAGTACTTC,CASSFGLAGLYEQYF
TRBV19,NA,NA,TRBJ1-1,TGTGCCAGTAGTGCCGACAGGAACACTGAAGCTTTCTTT,CASSADRNTEAFF
TRBV10-1,few,NA,TRBJ2-7,TGCGCCAGCAGGTTAAGGGGTAAACCACAAGAGCAGTACTTC,CASRLRGKPQEQYF
TRBV7-3,NA,TRBD1,TRBJ1-3,TGTGCCAGCAGCTTGGGACAGACCCGCTCTGGAAACACCATATATTTT,CASSLGQTRSGNTIYF
TRBV7-8,NA,NA,TRBJ1-6,TGTGCCAGCAGGAGTGGGAGGTCTGCTACCTATAATTCACCCCTCCACTTT,CASRSGRSATYNSPLHF
TRBV7-3,once,NA,TRBJ2-7,TGTGCCAGCAGCCCCGCGGATTCCTACGAGCAGTACTTC,CASSPADSYEQYF